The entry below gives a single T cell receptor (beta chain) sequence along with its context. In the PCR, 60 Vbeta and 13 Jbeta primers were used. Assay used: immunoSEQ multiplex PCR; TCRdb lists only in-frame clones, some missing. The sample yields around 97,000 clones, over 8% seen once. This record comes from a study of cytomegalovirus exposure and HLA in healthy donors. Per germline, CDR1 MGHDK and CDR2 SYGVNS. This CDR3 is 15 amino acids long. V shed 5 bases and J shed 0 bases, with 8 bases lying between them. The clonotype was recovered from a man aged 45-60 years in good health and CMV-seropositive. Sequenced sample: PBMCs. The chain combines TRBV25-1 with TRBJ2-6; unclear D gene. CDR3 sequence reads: CASSYLSSGANVLTF. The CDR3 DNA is TGTGCCAGCAGTTATCTCTCCTCTGGGGCCAACGTCCTGACTTTC.